These 8 T cell receptor beta chains were sequenced from one sample in a study of CD8 T cells in ankylosing spondylitis. From the 5' RACE reads, TCRdb called clonotypes with MiXCR, one entry per CDR3 protein. The table records approximately 30,000 distinct CDR3 sequences, about 7.2% of them present only once. The sample was blood, either unsorted or a sorted T cell fraction (not recorded which). The receptors were gathered from a male donor with ankylosing spondylitis or in good health (not recorded which).

The sample holds many counts of this clonotype. The rearrangement joins TRBV21-1 to TRBJ2-1. TRBV21-1 is a pseudogene. This CDR3 region has 11 residues. The CDR3 DNA reads TGTGCCAGCAGCAAAGTGTCGAGGCCTAGCTTC. The encoded protein is CASSKVSRPSF.

This clonotype came up many times. The gene calls are TRBV20-1 and TRBJ2-3; weak D call: TRBD2 (6 bases). Germline loops: CDR1 DFQATT, CDR2 SNEGSKA (reference sequence). There are 15 residues in the CDR3. The V and J ends lost 3 bases and 2 bases respectively, with 15 bases between them. The CDR3 sequence: CSASGISGFTDTQYF. The CDR3 nucleotides are TGCAGTGCTAGCGGCATTAGCGGATTCACAGATACGCAGTATTTT.

This clonotype was seen ten or more times. V and J are TRBV6-5 and TRBJ2-1, with 10 bases that match TRBD2. J was trimmed by 5 bases and V by 1 base; bases with no gene match: 14. The germline CDR1 and CDR2 sequences are MNHEY and SVGAGI. This CDR3 region has 19 residues. CDR3 residues: CASSYWLLSGRAQNNEQFF. CDR3 nucleotide sequence: TGTGCCAGCAGTTACTGGCTACTCAGCGGGAGGGCTCAAAACAATGAGCAGTTCTTC.

This clonotype appeared a few times. The chain is built from TRBV11-2 and TRBJ2-5; possibly TRBD2 for D (6 bases). V dropped 0 bases and J dropped 0 bases, with 11 bases sitting between them. Germline assignment: CDR1 SGHAT and CDR2 FQNNGV. There are 16 residues in the CDR3. CDR3: CASSLDGREYQETQYF. The CDR3 coding sequence is TGTGCCAGCAGCTTAGACGGGCGGGAATACCAAGAGACCCAGTACTTC. Full variable domain (remainder filled in from reference TRBV11-2 and TRBJ2-5): EAGVAQSPRYKIIEKRQSVAFWCNPISGHATLYWYQQILGQGPKLLIQFQNNGVVDDSQLPKDRFSAERLKGVDSTLKIQPAKLEDSAVYLCASSLDGREYQETQYFGPGTRLLVL.

The genes are TRBV7-9 and TRBJ2-1; D gene uncertain. V dropped 2 bases and J dropped 0 bases, with 11 bases sitting between them. Germline V CDR1 and CDR2: SEHNR, FQNEAQ (reference sequence). CDR3 size: 16 residues. In DNA form, the CDR3 reads TGTGCCAGCAGCTTATTGGGCTGGAGCTCCTACAATGAGCAGTTCTTC. It specifies CASSLLGWSSYNEQFF.

This clonotype was seen at least ten times. This rearrangement joins TRBV6-1 to TRBJ2-1, with a tentative D call TRBD1 (5 bases). Germline CDR1 and CDR2: MNHNS and SASEGT. Trimming removed 10 bases at V and 7 bases at J, with 17 bases between. This CDR3 spans 13 amino acids. CDR3 amino acids: CATYIPGQNEQFF. The CDR3 DNA sequence: TGTGCCACCTACATTCCTGGACAAAATGAGCAGTTCTTC.

This clonotype occurred many times. The chain carries TRBV4-1 and TRBJ2-7; tentatively, D is TRBD2 (5 bases). The V gene's germline CDR1 is MGHRA and CDR2 YSYEKL. The ends were cut back, 0 bases at V and 4 bases at J, with 13 bases in the middle. The CDR3 is made up of 15 amino acids. In nucleotides, the CDR3 is TGCGCCAGCAGCCAAGATGCCCTCCGAGGGTACGAGCAGTACTTC. It codes for CASSQDALRGYEQYF.

This clonotype is deemed medium-sized. The rearrangement uses TRBV6-4 and TRBJ2-1; tentative D call: TRBD1 (5 bases). Per germline, CDR1 MRHNA and CDR2 SNTAGT. The CDR3 spans 16 residues. Trimming removed 4 bases from V and 0 bases from J, with 13 bases in between. CDR3 coding DNA: TGTGCCAGCAGTGCTCTAGGGGTTAGCTCCTACAATGAGCAGTTCTTC. Protein product: CASSALGVSSYNEQFF.